This T cell receptor (beta chain) was sequenced for a study of blood T cell repertoires in COVID-19 (TCRdb year 2020). Turning to the overall study: Samples covering the acute and convalescent phases of COVID-19 were provided by collaborators in the United States, Italy and Spain. The material from the prospective study consisted of cDNA or gDNA derived from T cells, B-cell-depleted T cells, or PBMCs. Deeply sampled blood TCRbeta repertoires from subjects exposed to, actively infected with, or recovered from COVID-19 were included in the dataset. The repertoires were released in a freely available public database intended as a resource for research on the immune response to SARS-CoV-2. The samples were drawn from two sources: the first 160 participants of the ongoing ImmuneRACE study, and over 950 subjects contributed by 6 global collaborators. A de-identified subject ID, COVID-19 status, age in years and sex were almost always included in the sample metadata. Where available, HLA class I and class II types were obtained from metadata supplied by the sample provider rather than from assay-based typing. The study at large found these results: The quantity of clinical and demographic metadata differed by source and by participant and was supplied without curation.

TCRbeta CDR3 regions were amplified from genomic DNA by means of the immunoSEQ Assay, a bias-controlled multiplex PCR. The original pipeline was this. Nucleated cell counts per sample were estimated from amplification of reference gene primers within the assay. To quantify the absolute abundance of each unique TCRbeta CDR3 rearrangement, sequence reads were collapsed and filtered. For each sample, productive Simpson clonality was calculated by taking the square root of Simpson's diversity index across productive rearrangements. As stored in TCRdb, this immuneACCESS dataset retains in-frame rearrangements with V and J assigned. A fraction of the clones does not appear; measured against another copy, unresolved V genes explain less than half of the discrepancy, and the remainder lacks a known reason. Clonal size and the V and J genes are those of that table, whereas D and trimming came from the DNA. A total of hundreds of thousands of clones appear in this sample, 80% to 90% of them only once. The ten largest make up roughly 1.1% of the sample.

A remark on this clone: Its binding antigen is unknown. Base qualities are missing; no much larger clone stands one base away.

Participants in the prospective study were enrolled through a virtual design, were aged 18 to 89 years, and lived in fewer than 30 United States geographic areas. In the prospective study, cohorts were assigned on the basis of participant-reported clinical history obtained from a screening survey and a study questionnaire. Recovered participants in ImmuneRACE Cohort 3 were defined as having two consecutive negative NP/OP PCR tests, clearance from a healthcare professional, or resolution of symptoms. In the prospective study, mobile phlebotomists collected whole blood, serum and a nasopharyngeal or oropharyngeal swab from each participant. Prospective study participants could optionally give additional blood draws and questionnaires over a 2-month period. Before DNA extraction, blood samples from the prospective study were shipped at room temperature or frozen. Reading the germline V gene gives CDR1 MNHEY and CDR2 SVGAGI. Deletion took 8 bases off V and 2 bases off J, with a span of 14 bases between the germline ends. The CDR3 has 14 amino acids, counting the end cysteine and phenylalanine. Only the CDR3 portion is preserved as DNA: 42 bases, with reading frame beginning at the first base.

The chain joins TRBV6-5 to TRBJ2-3; TRBD2 is perhaps the D gene, given 6 matching bases. Sequencing was done on a sample of PBMCs or T cells enriched from blood (not recorded which). This TCR was sampled from a man aged 25 to 45 who had recovered from COVID-19. CDR3 loop: CASQLLAVTDTQYF. The sequence in DNA is TGTGCCAGCCAGTTACTAGCAGTCACAGATACGCAGTATTTT.